This T cell receptor (beta chain) was retrieved from a study of shared clonotypes between healthy human individuals. The assay was immunoSEQ multiplex PCR, and TCRdb's table has in-frame clones only and misses some. Of about 2.4 million clones detected, over 85% appear once; the ten largest clones hold 0.35% to 0.45%. Partitioning of CD4+ cells yielded a CD45RA+ naive subset and a CD45RA-negative memory subset. The V end lost 4 bases, the J end lost 2 bases, and 17 bases lay between the germline ends. Germline CDR1 and CDR2: LNHNV and YYDKDF (reference sequence). CDR3 length: 17 residues. Turning to this clone: Its target is unknown.

Study-wide results and limits: Clonotypes that were shared across a handful of donors made up roughly 5% of naive CD4 clonotypes.

Sequenced input: naive CD4+ T cells from PBMCs. Regarding subset: CD45RA+ positively selected. V gene TRBV15 combines with J gene TRBJ1-4; perhaps TRBD1 as D (5 bases). The clonotype originates from a man aged 18 to 29 in good health. Some clones in this sample may be carry-over from other donors' samples. CDR3 amino acids: CATSTPPREWTNEKLFF. The CDR3 DNA reads TGTGCCACCAGCACCCCCCCCAGGGAATGGACTAATGAAAAACTGTTTTTT.